The 5 T cell receptor beta chains below come from one sample, sequenced in a study of shared clonotypes between healthy human individuals. The repertoire was sequenced with immunoSEQ multiplex PCR; TCRdb's copy has only in-frame clones and lacks some. The profile shows 1.4 million to 1.5 million clones, around 97% of them singletons. Sequencing input: naive CD4+ T cells sorted from blood. The subset is: CD45RA+ positively selected. These TCRs come from a man aged 25-45 years in good health.

V usage is TRBV6-6 and J usage is TRBJ2-5; TRBD2 is a possible D gene (6 bases). Per germline, CDR1 MNHNY and CDR2 SVGAGI (reference sequence). V lost 7 bases and J lost 13, with 28 bases in between. This CDR3 is built from 15 residues. The CDR3 is CASNPKVGREAVWYF. The CDR3 nucleotides are TGTGCCAGCAACCCAAAGGTGGGCAGGGAGGCTGTTTGGTACTTC.

The chain links TRBV4-3 to TRBJ1-4; D uncertain. Looked up from germline, CDR1 is LGHNA and CDR2 is YSLEER. Trimming stripped 1 base from V and 7 bases from J, with 7 bases between. This CDR3 is 13 amino acids long. CDR3 in DNA: TGCGCCAGCAGCCAAGTAGGTGCTGAAAAACTGTTTTTT. Protein product: CASSQVGAEKLFF.

The V call is TRBV11-2, the J call TRBJ2-2; a weak D match, TRBD1 (6 bases). Trimming shortened V by 3 bases and J by 4 bases, and 15 bases separated the two germline ends. The length of the CDR3 is 16 residues. Germline CDR1 SGHAT, CDR2 FQNNGV. CDR3 nucleotides: TGTGCCAGCAGCTTTGATCGACAGGCGGGCACCGGGGAGCTGTTTTTT. Protein: CASSFDRQAGTGELFF. Together with reference TRBV11-2 and TRBJ2-2, the CDR3 gives the full variable domain: EAGVAQSPRYKIIEKRQSVAFWCNPISGHATLYWYQQILGQGPKLLIQFQNNGVVDDSQLPKDRFSAERLKGVDSTLKIQPAKLEDSAVYLCASSFDRQAGTGELFFGEGSRLTVL.

The J gene is TRBJ1-5, the V gene TRBV18; 7 nucleotides agree with TRBD1. CDR1 and CDR2 from the germline V gene are KGHSH and LQKENI. Trimming removed 2 bases from V and 5 bases from J; junction bases left unmatched: 9. The CDR3 runs 16 residues. CDR3 region: CASSPKSSGGYQPQHF. Written as DNA, the CDR3 is TGTGCCAGCTCACCAAAGTCCTCAGGGGGGTATCAGCCCCAGCATTTT.

The chain combines TRBV18 with TRBJ2-5; 11 nucleotides line up with TRBD2. The germline gives CDR1 KGHSH, CDR2 LQKENI. Trimming at V came to 1 base and at J to 0 bases, leaving 10 bases not matched to a gene. The CDR3 covers 19 residues. The CDR3 is CASSPLAGGRLRDQETQYF. In nucleotides, the CDR3 is TGTGCCAGCTCACCACTAGCGGGAGGGCGACTGAGGGACCAAGAGACCCAGTACTTC.